This T cell receptor (beta chain) emerged from a study of blood T cell repertoires in COVID-19 (dated by TCRdb to about 2020). The study in broad terms: Collaborator samples came from the United States, Italy and Spain and covered acute and convalescent phases of COVID-19. Samples came from the ongoing ImmuneRACE study (first 160 participants) plus 1,254 subjects from 6 global collaborators. The repertoires were released in a freely available public database meant as a resource for research on the immune response to SARS-CoV-2. The prospective study material was composed of cDNA or gDNA derived from T cells, B-cell-depleted T cells, or PBMCs. The dataset comprised deeply sampled blood TCRbeta repertoires from subjects exposed to, actively infected with, or recovered from COVID-19. HLA class I and class II types, where available, came from metadata supplied by the sample provider rather than from assay-based typing. A de-identified subject ID, COVID-19 status, age in years and sex were almost always included in the sample metadata.

The collaborating institutions used their own protocols to collect whole blood in K2EDTA tubes. For TCRbeta analysis, collaborators shipped samples as frozen whole blood, isolated PBMCs, or DNA extracted from either of those sample types. The full study reports these points: The amount of clinical and demographic metadata varied by source and participant and was provided uncurated.

Via the germline V gene (reference sequence), CDR1 is SEHNR and CDR2 FQNEAQ. Reading from cysteine to phenylalanine, the CDR3 counts 15 amino acids. Of the read, only the CDR3 DNA is kept; its 45 bases are in frame from base 1. V is pared back by 5 bases and J by 8 bases, with 18 bases lying between the germline termini. TCRbeta CDR3 regions were amplified from genomic DNA using the immunoSEQ Assay, a bias-controlled multiplex PCR. Per the original workflow: Nucleated cell counts per sample were estimated from amplification of reference gene primers within the assay. Sequence reads were collapsed and filtered to measure the absolute abundance of every unique TCRbeta CDR3 rearrangement. For each sample, productive Simpson clonality was calculated as the square root of Simpson's diversity index across productive rearrangements. TCRdb holds this immuneACCESS table with in-frame rearrangements only. Some clones are missing; in checked studies, unresolved V genes explain under half, and the rest has no known cause. The DNA gave D and trimming, while V, J and clone size come from that table. A total of just over 150,000 clones appear in this sample, about 93% of them only once. Jointly, the top ten make up about 4.5% of the sample.

Points on this clone: Its antigen remains undetermined. Base qualities are not recorded, but no much larger clone differs from it by a single base.

The sequencing sample was made of peripheral blood. The V and J segments used are TRBV7-9 and TRBJ1-4, with the identity of the D gene unclear. The sequence derives from a woman between 50 and 59 years old with acute or convalescent COVID-19. The nucleotide sequence is given as TGTGCCAGCAGCACCCGGGATGGGGAAGAGGAAAAACTGTTTTTT. It is translated as CASSTRDGEEEKLFF.